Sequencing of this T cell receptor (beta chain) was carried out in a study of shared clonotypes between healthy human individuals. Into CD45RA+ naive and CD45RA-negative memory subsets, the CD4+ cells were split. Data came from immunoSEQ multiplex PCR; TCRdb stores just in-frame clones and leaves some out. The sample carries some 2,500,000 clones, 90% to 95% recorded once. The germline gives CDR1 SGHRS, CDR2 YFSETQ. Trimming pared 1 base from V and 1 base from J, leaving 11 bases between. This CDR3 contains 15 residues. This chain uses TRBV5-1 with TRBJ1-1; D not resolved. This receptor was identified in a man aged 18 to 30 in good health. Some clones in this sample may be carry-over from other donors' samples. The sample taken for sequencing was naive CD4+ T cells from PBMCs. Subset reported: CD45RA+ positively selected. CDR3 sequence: CASSLLPAPNTEAFF. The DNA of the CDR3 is TGCGCCAGCAGCTTGCTTCCGGCCCCGAACACTGAAGCTTTCTTT.